This T cell receptor (beta chain) was obtained from a study of sequential checkpoint blockade in melanoma. The CDR3 is 14 amino acids. Germline CDR1 and CDR2: MNHEY and SMNVEV (reference sequence). Trimming removed 4 bases from V and 8 bases from J; junction bases left unmatched: 4. TCRdb keeps only in-frame clones here, not all; method: immunoSEQ multiplex PCR. The data contain 9,500 to 15,000 clones, about 79% of them singletons. This clone was detected only once. Treatment given: randomized to nivolumab then ipilimumab (arm A) or the reverse (arm B). The chain joins TRBV27 to TRBJ1-4, with TRBD1 identical over 10 bases. This receptor was identified in a human donor with melanoma. Sequenced here: CD8+ T cells sorted from blood (inferred from file names), sampled from a patient given nivolumab and ipilimumab in sequence. The CDR3 reads CASSYRDRGEKLFF. In DNA, the CDR3 is TGTGCCAGCAGTTACAGGGACAGGGGAGAAAAACTGTTTTTT.